This T cell receptor beta chain originates from a study of blood T cell repertoires in COVID-19. The assay was immunoSEQ multiplex PCR, and TCRdb's table has in-frame clones only and misses some. The sample records about 400,000 clones, approximately 87% being singletons. Sequenced: PBMCs or T cells enriched from blood (not recorded which). This TCR derives from a middle-aged man in a cohort exposed to, infected with or recovered from COVID-19 (not recorded which).

CDR3 residues: CASTRLGQGVSPLHF. CDR3 DNA: TGTGCCAGCACCCGGCTGGGACAGGGCGTTTCACCCCTCCACTTT. The chain uses TRBV13 and TRBJ1-6; TRBD1 matches 9 bases. Trimming at V came to 7 bases and at J to 9 bases, leaving 10 bases not matched to a gene. The CDR3 loop spans 15 amino acids. Germline assignment: CDR1 PRHDT and CDR2 FYEKMQ (reference sequence).